The sequence of this T cell receptor beta chain was determined in a study of OX40 agonist ivuxolimab in advanced cancers. Study details: Three patients had partial responses: one hepatocellular carcinoma, two cutaneous melanoma.

Baseline was the first blood sampling point, followed by cycle 4 day 1 and cycle 7 day 1. Comments on this clone: Its specificity is not known.

Findings and caveats of the study: Some of the lowest clonal expansion was seen in partial responders at 0.1-3.0 mg/kg. The authors did not determine the antigen specificity of the expanded peripheral T cells.

This CDR3 is built from 13 residues. Germline V gives CDR1 MNHEY, CDR2 SMNVEV (reference sequence). V was cut by 6 bases and J by 0 bases, with 8 bases left in between. Only in-frame clones appear in the TCRdb table, and some are missing; sequencing was by immunoSEQ multiplex PCR. The table records some 85,000 clones, around 86% of them present only once. The sample here was CD4+ or CD8+ T cells sorted from blood, taken in a trial of the OX40 agonist ivuxolimab. The chain links TRBV27 to TRBJ1-1; D gene uncertain. This TCR was sampled from an adult with an advanced solid tumor such as melanoma, head and neck, liver or kidney cancer. CDR3 DNA: TGTGCCAGCAGATACGAGCTGAACACTGAAGCTTTCTTT. This codes for CASRYELNTEAFF.